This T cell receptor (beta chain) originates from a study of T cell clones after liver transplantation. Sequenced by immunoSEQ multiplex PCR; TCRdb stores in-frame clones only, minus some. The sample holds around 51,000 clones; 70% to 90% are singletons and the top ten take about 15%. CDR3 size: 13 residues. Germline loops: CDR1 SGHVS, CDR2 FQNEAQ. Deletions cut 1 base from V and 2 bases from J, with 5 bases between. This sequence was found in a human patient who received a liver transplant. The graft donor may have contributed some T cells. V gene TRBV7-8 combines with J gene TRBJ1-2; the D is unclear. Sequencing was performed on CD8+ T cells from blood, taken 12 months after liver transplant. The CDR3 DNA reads TGTGCCAGCAGCTTAGACGGAAACTATGGCTACACCTTC. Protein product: CASSLDGNYGYTF.